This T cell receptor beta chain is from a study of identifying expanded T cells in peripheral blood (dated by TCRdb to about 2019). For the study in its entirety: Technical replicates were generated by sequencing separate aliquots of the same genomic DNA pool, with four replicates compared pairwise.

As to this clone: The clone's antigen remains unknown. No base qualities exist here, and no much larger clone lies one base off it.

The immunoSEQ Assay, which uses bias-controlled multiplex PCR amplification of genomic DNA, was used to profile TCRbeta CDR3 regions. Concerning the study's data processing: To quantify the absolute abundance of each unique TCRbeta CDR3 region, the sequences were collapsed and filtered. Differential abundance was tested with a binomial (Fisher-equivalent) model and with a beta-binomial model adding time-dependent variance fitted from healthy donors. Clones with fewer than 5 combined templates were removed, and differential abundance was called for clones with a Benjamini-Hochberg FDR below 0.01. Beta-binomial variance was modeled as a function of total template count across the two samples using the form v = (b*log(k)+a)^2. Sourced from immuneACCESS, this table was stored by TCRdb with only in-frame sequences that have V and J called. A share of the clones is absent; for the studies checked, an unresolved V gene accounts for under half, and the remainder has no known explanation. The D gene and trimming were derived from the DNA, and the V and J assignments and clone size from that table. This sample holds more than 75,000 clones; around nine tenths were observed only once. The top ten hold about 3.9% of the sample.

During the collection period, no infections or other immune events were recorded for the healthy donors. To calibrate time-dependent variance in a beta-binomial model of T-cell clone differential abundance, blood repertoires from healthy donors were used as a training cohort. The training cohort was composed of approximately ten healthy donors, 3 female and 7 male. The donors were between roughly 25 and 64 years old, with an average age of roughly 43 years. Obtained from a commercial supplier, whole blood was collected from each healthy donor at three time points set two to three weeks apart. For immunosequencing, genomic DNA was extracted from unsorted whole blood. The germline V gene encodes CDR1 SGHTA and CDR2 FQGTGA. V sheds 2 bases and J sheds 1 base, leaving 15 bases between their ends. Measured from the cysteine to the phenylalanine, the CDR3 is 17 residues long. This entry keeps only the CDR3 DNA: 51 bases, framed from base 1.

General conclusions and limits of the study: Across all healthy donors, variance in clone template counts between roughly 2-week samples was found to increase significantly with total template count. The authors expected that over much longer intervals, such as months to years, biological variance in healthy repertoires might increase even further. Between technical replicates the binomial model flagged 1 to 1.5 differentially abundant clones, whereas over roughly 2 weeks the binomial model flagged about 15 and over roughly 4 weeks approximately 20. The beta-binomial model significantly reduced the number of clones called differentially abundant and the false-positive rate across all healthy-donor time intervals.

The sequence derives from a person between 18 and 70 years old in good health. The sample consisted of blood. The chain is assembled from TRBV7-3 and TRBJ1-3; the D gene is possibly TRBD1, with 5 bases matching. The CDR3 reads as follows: CASSLGLAGRSGNTIYF. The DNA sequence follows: TGTGCCAGCAGCTTAGGTCTGGCAGGGAGGTCTGGAAACACCATATATTTT.